This T cell receptor (beta chain) was recorded in a study of TIL therapy for anti-PD-1-resistant metastatic lung cancer. The time point was: pre-treatment sample, taken before nivolumab and TIL therapy. Most excised metastases sampled were pleural nodules or supraclavicular lymph nodes. Tumor harvest preceded PD-1/PD-L1 blockade, followed by nivolumab treatment. Patients were adults with stage 4 NSCLC. With respect to this clone: The antigen is unknown.

The libraries were made with immunoSEQ v3. Generated by immunoSEQ multiplex PCR, the TCRdb table keeps only in-frame clones and is missing some. Of about 50,000 clones in the sample, less than 85% were seen once. General observations from the study: Patients were highly selected, enriched for treatment-naive, never-smoker and oncogene-addicted cases. Many TIL product clones were absent from baseline tumor, suggesting clonal contraction.

Germline V gene lookup returns CDR1 MNHNS and CDR2 SASEGT. The CDR3 is 17 amino acids. V was pared by 4 bases and J by 4 bases, with 5 bases of the junction left unmatched. The sequences come from tumor tissue, collected at baseline. This rearrangement joins TRBV6-1 to TRBJ2-2; 14 positions match TRBD2. The clonotype originates from a person between 30 and 79 years old with non-small cell lung cancer. The CDR3 DNA reads as TGTGCCAGCAGTGTTGGGACTAGCGGGGGATTCACCGGGGAGCTGTTTTTT. Protein: CASSVGTSGGFTGELFF.